In its sample, the clone carrying this T cell receptor (beta chain) was seen a few times. The target antigen is unknown. Germline V CDR1 and CDR2: SGHRS, YFSETQ. The J segment lost 7 bases and the V segment lost 4 bases, leaving 5 bases of the junction unmatched. The length of the CDR3 is 14 residues. The PCR contained 60 Vbeta and 13 Jbeta primers. The assay was immunoSEQ multiplex PCR, and TCRdb's table has in-frame clones only and misses some. The sample gives some 110,000 clones, approximately 83% of which show up once; roughly 6.1% is in the top ten. The data belong to a study of cytomegalovirus exposure and HLA in healthy donors. Study-wide findings and caveats: TCR beta V- and J-gene trimming, according to a later analysis, was linked to a missense DCLRE1C variant. Relative to the roughly 700-donor mean, N-insertions were reportedly fewer in an Asian-associated ancestry cluster in a later analysis. According to the study, around 150 TCR beta chains were cytomegalovirus-associated.

The rearrangement joins TRBV5-1 to TRBJ1-3; 10 bases fit TRBD1. This clonotype was obtained from a man between 18 and 29 years old in good health and CMV-seronegative. Sequenced: PBMCs. CDR3 amino acids: CASSKGQGENTIYF. CDR3 coding DNA: TGCGCCAGCAGCAAAGGACAGGGGGAGAACACCATATATTTT.